These 15 T cell receptor beta chains originate from one sample sequenced in a study of T cell responses to AZD1222 COVID-19 vaccine. The repertoire was sequenced with immunoSEQ multiplex PCR; TCRdb's copy has only in-frame clones and lacks some. The repertoire holds some 130,000 clones, with around nine tenths as singletons. Sequencing was performed on peripheral blood, taken on day 0 of AZD1222 vaccination. The receptors come from an adult in good health.

CDR3 nucleotide sequence: TGTGCCAGCAGCTTAGGAAGGAGCCAGCCCCAGCATTTT. It translates to CASSLGRSQPQHF. V and J are TRBV7-2 and TRBJ1-5; D remains unclear. CDR1 and CDR2 (germline): SGHTA, FQGNSA. Trimming shortened V by 1 base and J by 7 bases, and 8 bases separated the two germline ends. The CDR3 has 13 amino acids.

This clone was counted once. The chain couples TRBV5-1 to TRBJ2-5, with D unresolved. CDR3 length equals 11 residues. Germline CDR1 SGHRS, CDR2 YFSETQ. V was cut by 0 bases and J by 6 bases, with 3 bases left in between. The CDR3 protein is CASSLEQTQYF. CDR3 DNA sequence: TGCGCCAGCAGCTTGGAGCAGACCCAGTACTTC.

J is TRBJ2-4 and V is TRBV6-6; 9 positions match TRBD1. Germline V lookup: CDR1 MNHNY, CDR2 SVGAGI (reference sequence). The V segment lost 5 bases and the J segment 0 bases; nucleotides outside the gene matches: 8. The CDR3 totals 17 residues. The CDR3 DNA sequence: TGTGCCAGCAGTCCCCGGACAGGGGCTCGAGCCAAAAACATTCAGTACTTC. Amino acids: CASSPRTGARAKNIQYF.

This sequence joins TRBV25-1 and TRBJ1-2; D remains ambiguous. Deletions cut 4 bases from V and 7 bases from J, with 7 bases between. CDR1 is MGHDK, CDR2 SYGVNS, per germline. The CDR3 contains 11 residues. This CDR3 is CASSANRGYTF. The CDR3 region has the DNA TGTGCCAGCAGTGCCAATCGTGGCTACACCTTC.

This chain joins TRBV3-1 (or the pseudogene TRBV3-2) and TRBJ2-7, with TRBD1 matching over 9 bases. Germline loops: CDR1 LGHDT, CDR2 YNNKEL (reference sequence). J was trimmed by 2 bases and V by 6 bases; bases with no gene match: 8. The CDR3 is 15 residues long. CDR3 in amino acids: CASSRDWDRAYEQYF. The CDR3 DNA reads TGTGCCAGCAGTCGGGATTGGGACAGGGCCTACGAGCAGTACTTC.

CDR3 loop: CASSFLWTEQFF. The CDR3 coding sequence is TGTGCCAGCAGCTTCCTTTGGACCGAGCAGTTCTTC. This chain joins TRBV7-2 and TRBJ2-1; D gene ambiguous. Germline V gives CDR1 SGHTA, CDR2 FQGNSA. Between the trimmed V and J ends, which lost 3 bases and 10 bases, there was a span of 10 bases. The CDR3 consists of 12 residues.

This clone occurred once. V is TRBV7-9 and J is TRBJ2-5; D is undetermined. The CDR3 is 13 amino acids. Germline V gene sequence: CDR1 SEHNR, CDR2 FQNEAQ (reference sequence). V was clipped by 0 bases and J by 4 bases, with 6 bases between them. CDR3 loop: CASSLARVETQYF. CDR3 nucleotides: TGTGCCAGCAGCTTAGCGCGAGTAGAGACCCAGTACTTC. The full variable domain, in which reference TRBV7-9 and TRBJ2-5 provide the parts outside the CDR3, is DTGVSQNPRHKITKRGQNVTFRCDPISEHNRLYWYRQTLGQGPEFLTYFQNEAQLEKSRLLSDRFSAERPKGSFSTLEIQRTEQGDSAMYLCASSLARVETQYFGPGTRLLVL.

The chain recombines TRBV5-6 with TRBJ1-1; unclear D gene. The CDR3 extends over 13 amino acids. V lost 3 bases, J lost 4 bases, and 10 bases lay in between. Germline CDR1 SGHDT, CDR2 YYEEEE. The CDR3 coding sequence is TGTGCCAGCAGCTGGGGAGTGGGCACTGAAGCTTTCTTT. Its protein is CASSWGVGTEAFF. Full variable domain (remainder filled in from reference TRBV5-6 and TRBJ1-1): DAGVTQSPTHLIKTRGQQVTLRCSPKSGHDTVSWYQQALGQGPQFIFQYYEEEERQRGNFPDRFSGHQFPNYSSELNVNALLLGDSALYLCASSWGVGTEAFFGQGTRLTVV.

The chain uses TRBV12-3 or TRBV12-4 and TRBJ1-3; D is undetermined. The CDR3 runs to 13 residues. Trimming stripped 5 bases from V and 8 bases from J, with 13 bases between. CDR3 coding DNA: TGTGCCAGCAGTCTCCCCCTTGGGGACACCATATATTTT. It encodes CASSLPLGDTIYF.

The table lists this clone with a few counts. The rearrangement uses TRBV27 and TRBJ2-7; 7 positions match TRBD1. This CDR3 has 14 amino acids. Germline V gene sequence: CDR1 MNHEY, CDR2 SMNVEV (reference sequence). Unmatched junction bases numbered 5, after V lost 6 bases and J lost 0 bases. Here the CDR3 DNA reads TGTGCCAGCAGCCACCGGGACAGCTCCTACGAGCAGTACTTC. Translated, it gives CASSHRDSSYEQYF.

V gene TRBV6-2 or TRBV6-3 combines with J gene TRBJ2-7, with D perhaps matching TRBD1 (6 bases). V lost 0 bases and J lost 2, with 14 bases in between. Germline assignment: CDR1 MNHEY and CDR2 SVGEGT. This CDR3 comprises 16 residues. The CDR3 coding sequence is TGTGCCAGCAGTTACTCGGTTGCAGGGGCCCCCTACGAGCAGTACTTC. It is translated as CASSYSVAGAPYEQYF.

This clone was recorded once. The chain joins TRBV2 to TRBJ2-1, with TRBD1 matching 7 bases. The CDR3 runs to 12 residues. Germline V gene data show CDR1 as SNHLY and CDR2 as FYNNEI. V trimming: 8 bases; J trimming: 5 bases; junction bases outside the gene matches: 3. The CDR3 coding sequence is TGTGCCAGCGACAGGGATAACAATGAGCAGTTCTTC. This gives the protein CASDRDNNEQFF.

This chain joins TRBV3-1 (or the pseudogene TRBV3-2) and TRBJ1-2, with TRBD1 matching over 10 bases. V gave up 6 bases and J gave up 1 base; unmatched junction bases: 5. The CDR3 length is 15 residues. Per germline, CDR1 LGHDT and CDR2 YNNKEL (reference sequence). The CDR3 reads CASSLRDRGNYGYTF. The CDR3 region has the DNA TGTGCCAGCAGTCTCCGGGACAGGGGTAACTATGGCTACACCTTC.

The chain combines TRBV5-1 with TRBJ2-1; weak D call: TRBD1 (6 bases). Germline loops: CDR1 SGHRS, CDR2 YFSETQ. V was pared by 1 base and J by 8 bases, with 16 bases between. The CDR3 contains 15 residues. In DNA, the CDR3 is TGCGCCAGCAGCTTGAACAGGGCTGGATTGTATGAGCAGTTCTTC. It encodes CASSLNRAGLYEQFF.

For the CDR3, the DNA is TGTGCCAGCAGCGTAGTTGATAGTCACGAGCAGTACTTC. Its translation is CASSVVDSHEQYF. The chain couples TRBV9 to TRBJ2-7; D unresolved. Looked up from germline, CDR1 is SGDLS and CDR2 is YYNGEE. The CDR3 extends over 13 amino acids. V lost 0 bases, J lost 5 bases, and 9 bases lay in between.